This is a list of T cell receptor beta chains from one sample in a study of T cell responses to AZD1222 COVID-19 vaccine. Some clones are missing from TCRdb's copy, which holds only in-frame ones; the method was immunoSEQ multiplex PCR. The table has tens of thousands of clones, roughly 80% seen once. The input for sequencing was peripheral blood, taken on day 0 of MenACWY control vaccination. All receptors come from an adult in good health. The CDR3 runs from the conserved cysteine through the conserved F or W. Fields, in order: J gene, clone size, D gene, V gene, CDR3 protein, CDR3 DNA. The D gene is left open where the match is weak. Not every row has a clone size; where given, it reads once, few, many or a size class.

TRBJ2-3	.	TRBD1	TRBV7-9	CASSRGTGAAFSTDTQYF	TGTGCCAGCAGCCGGGGGACAGGGGCCGCGTTTAGCACAGATACGCAGTATTTT
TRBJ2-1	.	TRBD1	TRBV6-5	CASSNRQGVNNEQFF	TGTGCCAGCAGTAACCGACAGGGGGTTAACAATGAGCAGTTCTTC
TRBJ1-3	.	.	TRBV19	CASSMGQVNSGNTIYF	TGTGCCAGTAGTATGGGTCAGGTCAACTCTGGAAACACCATATATTTT
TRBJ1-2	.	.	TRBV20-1	CSVWDNYGYTF	TGCAGTGTTTGGGACAACTATGGCTACACCTTC
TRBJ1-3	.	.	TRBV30	CAWSGILGNTIYF	TGTGCCTGGAGCGGGATTCTTGGAAACACCATATATTTT
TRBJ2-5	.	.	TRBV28	CASSLRETQYF	TGTGCCAGCAGTTTGAGGGAGACCCAGTACTTC
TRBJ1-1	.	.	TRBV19	CATRGGTEAFF	TGTGCCACTCGTGGCGGGACTGAAGCTTTCTTT
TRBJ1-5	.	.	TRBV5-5	CASRRTPGIGQPQHF	TGTGCCAGCAGGCGTACTCCAGGGATCGGACAGCCCCAGCATTTT
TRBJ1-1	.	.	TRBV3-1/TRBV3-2	CASRDTPGTEAFF	TGTGCCAGTCGGGACACCCCTGGAACTGAAGCTTTCTTT
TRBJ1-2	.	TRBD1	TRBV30	CAATGTGGYGYTF	TGTGCCGCAACCGGGACAGGGGGCTATGGCTACACCTTC
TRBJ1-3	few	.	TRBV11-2	CASSSISGGNTIYF	TGTGCCAGCAGCTCGATATCAGGTGGAAACACCATATATTTT
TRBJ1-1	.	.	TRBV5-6	CASSLGPTSSNTEAFF	TGTGCCAGCAGCCTTGGTCCGACAAGCTCGAACACTGAAGCTTTCTTT
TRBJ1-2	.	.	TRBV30	CAWRQLYGYTF	TGTGCCTGGAGACAGCTATATGGCTACACCTTC
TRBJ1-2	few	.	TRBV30	CAWSVRVRGESGYTF	TGTGCCTGGAGTGTAAGGGTCAGGGGAGAGTCTGGCTACACCTTC
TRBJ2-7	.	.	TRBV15	CATSRDPGIEQYF	TGTGCCACCAGCAGAGATCCAGGGATCGAGCAGTACTTC
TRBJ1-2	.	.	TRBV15	CATSRERQGNGYTF	TGTGCCACCAGCAGAGAACGGCAGGGGAATGGCTACACCTTC
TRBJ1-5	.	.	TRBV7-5	CVRAPGQGGGSNQPQHF	TGTGTCAGAGCACCGGGACAGGGAGGGGGAAGCAATCAGCCCCAGCATTTT
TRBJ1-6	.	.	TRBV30	CAWSLTLDRILLHF	TGTGCCTGGAGTCTAACCCTAGACCGGATACTCCTCCACTTT
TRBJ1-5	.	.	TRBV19	CASSLRLNQPQHF	TGTGCCAGTAGTCTCAGGCTCAATCAGCCCCAGCATTTT
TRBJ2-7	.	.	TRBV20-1	CSATGPFEQYF	TGCAGTGCTACTGGGCCATTCGAGCAGTACTTC